This is a list of T cell receptor beta chains from one sample in a study of shared clonotypes between healthy human individuals. TCRdb's copy holds only in-frame clones and misses some; the assay was immunoSEQ multiplex PCR. The sample includes some 2,100,000 clones, about 92% of them seen just once. The material sequenced was naive CD8+ T cells from PBMCs. All receptors derive from a man between 18 and 35 years old in good health. Some clones in this sample may be carry-over from other donors' samples. Each CDR3 is given with its conserved first and last residue. The order of the fields is D gene, clone size, J gene, V gene, CDR3 DNA, CDR3 protein. D genes are given only for firm matches. Rows may omit the clone size; those that give it use once, few, many or a size class.

TRBD1	once	TRBJ2-7	TRBV27	TGTGCCAGCAGGCCCAACGCCGGGACAGGGGACGAGCAGTACTTC	CASRPNAGTGDEQYF
-	-	TRBJ2-7	TRBV14	TGTGCCAGCAGCCAAGGGAAGGACATAGCCTACGAGCAGTACTTC	CASSQGKDIAYEQYF
-	-	TRBJ1-1	TRBV27	TGTGCCAGCAGTCCGCGGCAAGGATGGCACGAAGCTTTCTTT	CASSPRQGWHEAFF
-	-	TRBJ2-1	TRBV2	TGTGCCAGCAGTGAGGTCTGGTACAATGAGCAGTTCTTC	CASSEVWYNEQFF
-	-	TRBJ2-7	TRBV27	TGTGCCAGCAGTTTATCGAGATGGGGGTACGAGCAGTACTTC	CASSLSRWGYEQYF
-	-	TRBJ2-2	TRBV30	TGTGCCTGGATGATAGATACCGGGGAGCTGTTTTTT	CAWMIDTGELFF
-	-	TRBJ2-7	TRBV6-5	TGTGCCAGCAGTTCCGGACCGGGAGAGTACTTC	CASSSGPGEYF
-	-	TRBJ1-2	TRBV28	TGTGCCAGCAGTTTCCGAGGGATCGACTATGGCTACACCTTC	CASSFRGIDYGYTF
-	few	TRBJ2-7	TRBV19	TGTGCCAGTAGTCTGGGGATACACGGCTACGAGCAGTACTTC	CASSLGIHGYEQYF
-	-	TRBJ1-5	TRBV28	TGTGCCAGCAGGGGAATTTGGTTCAATCAGCCCCAGCATTTT	CASRGIWFNQPQHF
-	once	TRBJ1-1	TRBV9	TGTGCCAGCAGCGTAAGTGGAGGCAACACTGAAGCTTTCTTT	CASSVSGGNTEAFF
-	-	TRBJ1-1	TRBV4-2	TGTGCCAGCAGCCAAGTGGGGGAGTGGACTGAAGCTTTCTTT	CASSQVGEWTEAFF
-	-	TRBJ1-4	TRBV7-9	TGTGCCAGCAGCCGTAGGGTGGGGAATGAAAAACTGTTTTTT	CASSRRVGNEKLFF
TRBD1	once	TRBJ2-5	TRBV27	TGTGCCAGCAGCCTGGGACAGGGGAGGCAGACCCAGTACTTC	CASSLGQGRQTQYF
TRBD1	-	TRBJ2-3	TRBV2	TGTGCCACTACAGGGGGAACGGGAGTCTCCCCTAGAGATACGCAGTATTTT	CATTGGTGVSPRDTQYF
TRBD2	-	TRBJ2-7	TRBV10-2	TGCGCCAGCAGTGCAGTACTAGCGGGAGTAACCGGAAGTGGGATCGAGCAGTACTTC	CASSAVLAGVTGSGIEQYF
-	-	TRBJ2-7	TRBV2	TGTGCCAGCAGTGAAGGGGGCCCAGGTCTTTACGAGCAGTACTTC	CASSEGGPGLYEQYF
-	-	TRBJ2-7	TRBV2	TGTGCCAGCAGGACTAACCGAGGCAGGGATACCCACGAGCAGTACTTC	CASRTNRGRDTHEQYF
-	few	TRBJ1-2	TRBV4-1	TGCGCCAGCAGCCAAGAATGGGGGGCCCGGCTCTATGGCTACACCTTC	CASSQEWGARLYGYTF
-	-	TRBJ2-1	TRBV7-3	TGTGCCAGCAGCCAAAACCCGGACAGCTCCTACAATGAGCAGTTCTTC	CASSQNPDSSYNEQFF
-	-	TRBJ1-2	TRBV7-9	TGTGCCAGCGGAATAGCGTTAGGCTACACCTTC	CASGIALGYTF
TRBD2	-	TRBJ2-7	TRBV2	TGTGCCAGCAGTGAAGGAGCGGGAAATATATACGAGCAGTACTTC	CASSEGAGNIYEQYF
TRBD1	-	TRBJ2-1	TRBV29-1	TGCAGCGTGGAGGACAGGGGGCGACACAATGAGCAGTTCTTC	CSVEDRGRHNEQFF
-	-	TRBJ2-2	TRBV29-1	TGCAGCGGCATGCGGTCATTCACCGGGGAGCTGTTTTTT	CSGMRSFTGELFF
-	-	TRBJ1-1	TRBV9	TGTGCCAGCAGCACAAGGGGGGACACTGAAGCTTTCTTT	CASSTRGDTEAFF
TRBD2	once	TRBJ2-7	TRBV10-3	TGTGCCATCAGTGAAGGCGGGAGAAAGGGCGAGCAGTACTTC	CAISEGGRKGEQYF
TRBD1	-	TRBJ2-5	TRBV5-4	TGTGCCAGCAGCGTAAACAGGGGCGGGGAGACCCAGTACTTC	CASSVNRGGETQYF
-	-	TRBJ2-5	TRBV27	TGTGCCAGCAGTTTTGTTCATAGTTGGGAGACCCAGTACTTC	CASSFVHSWETQYF
TRBD2	-	TRBJ2-7	TRBV28	TGTGCCAGCAGTTTGGGCCCCGGGGCAGCGGGAGGTCCCGAGCAGTACTTC	CASSLGPGAAGGPEQYF
-	-	TRBJ2-7	TRBV2	TGTGCCAGCAGTGAACGTTTGAGGGGGGGCGAGCAGTACTTC	CASSERLRGGEQYF
-	-	TRBJ1-3	TRBV2	TGTGCCAGCAGCGACGTCCCCTCTGGAAACACCATATATTTT	CASSDVPSGNTIYF
-	-	TRBJ1-1	TRBV5-8	TGTGCCAGCAGCTTGGTTGGGGGGCCCGGGAAGGCTGAAGCTTTCTTT	CASSLVGGPGKAEAFF